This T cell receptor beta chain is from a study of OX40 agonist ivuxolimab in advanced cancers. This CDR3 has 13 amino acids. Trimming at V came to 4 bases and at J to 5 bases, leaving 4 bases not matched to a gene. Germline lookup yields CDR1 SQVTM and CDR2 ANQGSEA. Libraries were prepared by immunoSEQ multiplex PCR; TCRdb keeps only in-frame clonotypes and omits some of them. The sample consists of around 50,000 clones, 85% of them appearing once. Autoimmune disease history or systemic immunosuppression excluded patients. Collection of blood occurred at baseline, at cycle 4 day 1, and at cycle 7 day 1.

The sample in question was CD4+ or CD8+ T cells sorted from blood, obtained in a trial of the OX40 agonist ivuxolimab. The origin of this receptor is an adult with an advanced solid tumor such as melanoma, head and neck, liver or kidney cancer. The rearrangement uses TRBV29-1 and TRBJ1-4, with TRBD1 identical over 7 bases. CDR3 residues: CSVVGQENEKLFF. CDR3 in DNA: TGCAGCGTTGTCGGACAGGAGAATGAAAAACTGTTTTTT.